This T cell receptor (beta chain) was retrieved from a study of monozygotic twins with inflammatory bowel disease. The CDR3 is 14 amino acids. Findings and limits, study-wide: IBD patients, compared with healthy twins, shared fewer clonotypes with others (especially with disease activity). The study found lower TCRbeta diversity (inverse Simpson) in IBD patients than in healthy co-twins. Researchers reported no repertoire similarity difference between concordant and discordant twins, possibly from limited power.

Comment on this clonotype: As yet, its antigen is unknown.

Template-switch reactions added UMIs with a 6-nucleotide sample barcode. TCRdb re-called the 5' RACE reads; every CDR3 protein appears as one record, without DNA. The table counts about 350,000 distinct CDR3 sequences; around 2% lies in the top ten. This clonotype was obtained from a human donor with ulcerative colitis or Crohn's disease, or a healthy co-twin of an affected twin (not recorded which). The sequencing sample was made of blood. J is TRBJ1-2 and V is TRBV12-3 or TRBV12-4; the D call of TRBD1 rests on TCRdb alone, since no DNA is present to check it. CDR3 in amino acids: CASSRGQTLYGYTF.